This T cell receptor beta chain was sequenced for a study of T cells after somatic rescue of genetic block. This clone was found once. Trimming removed 7 bases at V and 11 bases at J, with 14 bases between. The CDR3 length is 12 residues. The germline V gene encodes CDR1 MGHDK and CDR2 SYGVNS. Produced via immunoSEQ multiplex PCR; TCRdb's table is partial and in-frame only. The sample holds about 6,800 clones; around 81% are singletons and the top ten take 20% to 30%. Sequenced input: peripheral blood mononuclear cells (PBMCs). This sequence joins TRBV25-1 and TRBJ1-4, with D unresolved. The TCR originated in a boy aged 5 to 17. The CDR3 region has the DNA TGTGCCAGCAAGGCCTCCTCGAGGAAACTGTTTTTT. Amino acids: CASKASSRKLFF.